This T cell receptor beta chain was identified during a study of T cells in women clearing cervical HPV infection. Study details: For cases, blood was sampled a median approximately 150 days after lesion detection, interquartile range roughly 90 to 230 days. HLA type could not be excluded as a confounder. Study-wide results and caveats: TRBV6-7 relative abundance averaged approximately 0.11% in cases and about 0.17% in controls.

TCRdb's copy holds only in-frame clones and misses some; the assay was immunoSEQ multiplex PCR. Its listing shows roughly 28,000 clones. About this clone: Its antigen is not known. Read data end 3 residues before the CDR3 end; the end is taken from the germline J gene.

This CDR3 is built from 11 residues. Germline V gene sequence: CDR1 LNHDA, CDR2 SQIVND (reference sequence). V was trimmed by 4 bases and J by 7 bases, leaving 6 bases between them. The specimen was blood buffy coat. The V and J genes are TRBV19 and TRBJ2-3; no clear D. The TCR was taken from a woman between 18 and 70 years old with a cervical HPV16 infection that either progressed to CIN3+ or cleared (not recorded which). The part of the CDR3 DNA that was read is TGTGCCAGTAGTACCGGGTATACG. Encoded protein: CASSTGYT. The whole CDR3 region reads CASSTGYTQYF.